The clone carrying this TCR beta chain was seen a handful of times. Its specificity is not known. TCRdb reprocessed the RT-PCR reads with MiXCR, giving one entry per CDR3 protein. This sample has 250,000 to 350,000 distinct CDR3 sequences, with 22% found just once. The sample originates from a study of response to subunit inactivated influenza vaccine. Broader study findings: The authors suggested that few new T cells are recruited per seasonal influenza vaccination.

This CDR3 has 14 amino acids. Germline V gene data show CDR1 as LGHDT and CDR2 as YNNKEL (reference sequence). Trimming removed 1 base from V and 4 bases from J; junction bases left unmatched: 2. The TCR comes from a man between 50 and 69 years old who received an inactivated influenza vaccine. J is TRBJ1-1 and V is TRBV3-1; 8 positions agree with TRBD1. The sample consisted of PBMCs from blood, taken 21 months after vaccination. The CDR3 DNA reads TGTGCCAGCAGCCAAGTCGACAGGGGCACTGAAGCTTTCTTT. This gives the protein CASSQVDRGTEAFF. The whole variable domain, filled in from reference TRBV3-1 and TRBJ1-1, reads DTAVSQTPKYLVTQMGNDKSIKCEQNLGHDTMYWYKQDSKKFLKIMFSYNNKELIINETVPNRFSPKSPDKAHLNLHINSLELGDSAVYFCASSQVDRGTEAFFGQGTRLTVV.